The 11 T cell receptor beta chains presented below share a single source sample, sequenced in a study of blood T cell repertoires in COVID-19. Sequenced by immunoSEQ multiplex PCR; TCRdb stores in-frame clones only, minus some. Among 250,000 to 350,000 clones listed, approximately 86% were seen once. The sequenced sample consisted of PBMCs or T cells enriched from blood (not recorded which). The receptors were sampled from a woman in her 30s who had recovered from COVID-19.

J is TRBJ1-2 and V is TRBV6-5; D not resolved. This CDR3 has 13 amino acids. V lost 6 bases to trimming and J lost 5 bases, with 13 bases between them. Germline-derived CDR1 and CDR2 are MNHEY and SVGAGI. In DNA form, the CDR3 reads TGTGCCAGCAGACAAACCTCGAGGTATGGCTACACCTTC. It is translated as CASRQTSRYGYTF.

The chain recombines TRBV4-1 with TRBJ1-3; no definite D call. This CDR3 has 15 residues. Germline V gene data show CDR1 as MGHRA and CDR2 as YSYEKL. V shed 4 bases and J shed 0 bases, with 10 bases lying between them. CDR3 amino acids: CASSPYELSGNTIYF. CDR3 coding DNA: TGCGCCAGCAGCCCATATGAGCTCTCTGGAAACACCATATATTTT.

The rearrangement joins TRBV7-6 to TRBJ2-7; 13 positions match TRBD2. Unmatched junction bases numbered 4, after V lost 3 bases and J lost 2 bases. Germline V gene sequence: CDR1 SGHVS, CDR2 FNYEAQ. CDR3 length: 16 residues. This CDR3 is CASSLGGTSGAYEQYF. CDR3 DNA: TGTGCCAGCAGCTTGGGGGGGACTAGCGGGGCCTACGAGCAGTACTTC.

This chain joins TRBV4-1 and TRBJ2-1, with 11 positions matching TRBD2. V trimming: 6 bases; J trimming: 5 bases; junction bases outside the gene matches: 9. Per germline, CDR1 MGHRA and CDR2 YSYEKL. The CDR3 is made up of 16 amino acids. DNA for the CDR3: TGCGCCAGCAGACCAGAAGGGACTAGCGGTGACAATGAGCAGTTCTTC. Its protein product is CASRPEGTSGDNEQFF.

The gene calls are TRBV6-5 and TRBJ1-1; TRBD1 aligns across 8 bases. Germline V CDR1 and CDR2: MNHEY, SVGAGI. Trimming at V came to 0 bases and at J to 1 base, leaving 4 bases not matched to a gene. This CDR3 is built from 16 residues. The CDR3 region is CASSYSDRATNTEAFF. The CDR3 region has the DNA TGTGCCAGCAGTTACTCGGACAGGGCCACGAACACTGAAGCTTTCTTT.

This chain's CDR3 is CASSQGRASLYEQYF. The DNA of the CDR3 is TGTGCCAGCAGCCAAGGGAGGGCGTCGCTTTACGAGCAGTACTTC. The chain recombines TRBV4-2 with TRBJ2-7; D perhaps matches TRBD2 (6 bases). V was clipped by 1 base and J by 4 bases, with 14 bases between them. Germline CDR1 and CDR2: LGHNA and YNFKEQ. The CDR3 sequence is 15 residues long.

The genes are TRBV30 and TRBJ2-7; D is undetermined. The germline V gene has CDR1 GTSNPN and CDR2 SVGIG (reference sequence). The V end was cut by 0 bases, the J end by 7 bases, with 13 bases between. This CDR3 contains 13 residues. The CDR3 here is CAWSVARGWEQYF. The CDR3 region has the DNA TGTGCCTGGAGTGTAGCCAGAGGTTGGGAGCAGTACTTC.

The chain links TRBV5-5 to TRBJ1-1; a weak D match, TRBD1 (6 bases). V gave up 4 bases and J gave up 2 bases, with 15 bases separating them. CDR3 length: 15 amino acids. The germline V gene encodes CDR1 SGHKS and CDR2 YYEKEE (reference sequence). The CDR3 DNA reads as TGTGCCAGCAGCCGCCTATGGACAGCCAACACTGAAGCTTTCTTT. This gives the protein CASSRLWTANTEAFF.

The chain joins TRBV5-1 to TRBJ1-5; D is perhaps TRBD1 (6 bases). This CDR3 contains 14 residues. V lost 4 bases, J lost 5 bases, and 13 bases lay in between. Germline CDR1 and CDR2: SGHRS and YFSETQ. The CDR3 protein is CASSMDSSYQPQHF. The CDR3 DNA follows: TGCGCCAGCAGCATGGACAGCTCCTATCAGCCCCAGCATTTT.

V gene TRBV5-6 combines with J gene TRBJ1-5; 8 nucleotides match TRBD1. The V segment lost 3 bases and the J segment 6 bases; nucleotides outside the gene matches: 14. Germline V gene lookup returns CDR1 SGHDT and CDR2 YYEEEE. The CDR3 totals 17 residues. The CDR3 spells CASSSQVDDRGLQPQHF. In nucleotides, the CDR3 is TGTGCCAGCAGCTCACAAGTTGATGACAGGGGTCTTCAGCCCCAGCATTTT.

V is TRBV19 and J is TRBJ1-4; possible D gene TRBD1, 5 bases. Germline V gives CDR1 LNHDA, CDR2 SQIVND (reference sequence). The V end lost 3 bases, the J end lost 7 bases, and 12 bases lay between the germline ends. The CDR3 is made up of 14 amino acids. CDR3 protein: CASSIGQGGEKLFF. The DNA for the CDR3 is TGTGCCAGTAGTATCGGGCAGGGTGGTGAAAAACTGTTTTTT.